The source of this T cell receptor (beta chain) is a study of radiation and T cells in renal cell carcinoma. The study, taken as a whole, reports: Top tumor clonotypes rose in blood 2 weeks post-radiation, then contracted. Baseline intratumoral clonotype presence is unknown without pretreatment biopsies.

The method was immunoSEQ multiplex PCR; TCRdb's version includes in-frame clones alone and lacks a portion of them. The data show 90,000 to 95,000 clones, under 90% seen once. Remarks on this clone: As yet, its antigen is unknown.

Time point meaning: baseline pretreatment blood. Indicated treatment: 15 Gy SBRT to primary tumor, nephrectomy 4 weeks later. Serial blood draws occurred at baseline and 2 and 4 weeks post-SBRT. Clear cell pathology was present in this patient's renal cell carcinoma. V shed 5 bases and J 5 bases; nucleotides not matched to a gene: 7. The CDR3 spans 14 residues. Germline assignment: CDR1 WSHSY and CDR2 SAAADI. The clonotype was recovered from a man aged 55 to 69 with renal cell carcinoma. This chain joins TRBV10-2 and TRBJ2-5, with TRBD2 matching 8 bases. The sample in question was blood, obtained from a patient whose treatment included radiotherapy and nephrectomy. This chain's CDR3 is CASSRSGGRETQYF. CDR3 bases: TGCGCCAGCAGTCGGTCGGGAGGGAGGGAGACCCAGTACTTC.